The rows below give T cell receptor beta chains drawn from one sample of a study of CD8+ T cells in alopecia areata. Sequenced by immunoSEQ multiplex PCR; TCRdb stores in-frame clones only, minus some. The repertoire includes 200,000 or so clones, approximately 52% of them detected once, and approximately 0.45% sits in the top ten. The specimen comprised CD4+ T cells sorted from blood, sampled at week 0. Receptors originate from a human donor with alopecia areata. Each CDR3 is given with its conserved first and last residue. The D gene is left open where the match is weak. Expanded clones get a size class; other rows say once, few or many, or leave the size out.

D gene: -
J gene: TRBJ2-5
clone size: once
V gene: TRBV11-2
CDR3 protein: CASSLDPIRGTQYF
CDR3 DNA: TGTGCCAGCAGCTTAGATCCGATTAGGGGGACCCAGTACTTC

D gene: TRBD1
J gene: TRBJ1-5
clone size: -
V gene: TRBV5-4
CDR3 protein: CASSWGTGGKSNQPQHF
CDR3 DNA: TGTGCCAGCAGCTGGGGGACAGGGGGCAAGAGCAATCAGCCCCAGCATTTT

D gene: -
J gene: TRBJ1-5
clone size: -
V gene: TRBV11-2
CDR3 protein: CASSLGGHLNQPQHF
CDR3 DNA: TGTGCCAGCAGCTTAGGGGGACACCTCAATCAGCCCCAGCATTTT

D gene: -
J gene: TRBJ1-6
clone size: -
V gene: TRBV18
CDR3 protein: CASSRRGSVDSPLHF
CDR3 DNA: TGTGCCAGCTCGCGGAGGGGTTCGGTCGATTCACCCCTCCACTTT

D gene: -
J gene: TRBJ2-3
clone size: few
V gene: TRBV7-9
CDR3 protein: CASSLGTGTSRTDTQYF
CDR3 DNA: TGTGCCAGCAGTTTAGGCACCGGGACCTCTCGCACAGATACGCAGTATTTT

D gene: -
J gene: TRBJ2-4
clone size: -
V gene: TRBV7-2
CDR3 protein: CASSLRNGLAKNIQYF
CDR3 DNA: TGTGCCAGCAGCTTACGTAACGGGCTAGCCAAAAACATTCAGTACTTC

D gene: TRBD1
J gene: TRBJ2-3
clone size: once
V gene: TRBV5-1
CDR3 protein: CASSLGQGSDTQYF
CDR3 DNA: TGCGCCAGCAGCTTGGGACAGGGATCAGATACGCAGTATTTT

D gene: TRBD2
J gene: TRBJ2-7
clone size: -
V gene: TRBV6-1
CDR3 protein: CASRDKIAGAYEQYF
CDR3 DNA: TGTGCCAGCAGGGACAAGATAGCGGGTGCCTACGAGCAGTACTTC

D gene: -
J gene: TRBJ2-1
clone size: few
V gene: TRBV6-1
CDR3 protein: CASEGSYNEQFF
CDR3 DNA: TGTGCCAGCGAAGGCTCCTACAATGAGCAGTTCTTC

D gene: -
J gene: TRBJ2-4
clone size: -
V gene: TRBV5-6
CDR3 protein: CASSGLPGNIQYF
CDR3 DNA: TGTGCCAGCAGTGGACTGCCCGGTAACATTCAGTACTTC

D gene: -
J gene: TRBJ2-1
clone size: -
V gene: TRBV30
CDR3 protein: CAWSRYNEQFF
CDR3 DNA: TGTGCCTGGAGTAGATACAATGAGCAGTTCTTC

D gene: TRBD1
J gene: TRBJ2-7
clone size: once
V gene: TRBV11-2
CDR3 protein: CASSSGTGSEQYF
CDR3 DNA: TGTGCCAGCAGCTCCGGGACAGGGTCCGAGCAGTACTTC

D gene: -
J gene: TRBJ2-1
clone size: -
V gene: TRBV18
CDR3 protein: CASSPQVQVQSEQFF
CDR3 DNA: TGTGCCAGCTCACCCCAGGTTCAGGTACAGAGTGAGCAGTTCTTC

D gene: TRBD2
J gene: TRBJ2-1
clone size: -
V gene: TRBV15
CDR3 protein: CATSRDRTSGVNEQFF
CDR3 DNA: TGTGCCACCAGCAGAGATAGGACTAGCGGAGTGAATGAGCAGTTCTTC

D gene: TRBD2
J gene: TRBJ2-2
clone size: once
V gene: TRBV2
CDR3 protein: CASGRAWGTGELFF
CDR3 DNA: TGTGCCAGCGGGAGGGCTTGGGGAACCGGGGAGCTGTTTTTT

D gene: -
J gene: TRBJ2-4
clone size: -
V gene: TRBV2
CDR3 protein: CASKVEWRDSKNIQYF
CDR3 DNA: TGTGCCAGCAAGGTTGAATGGCGTGACTCCAAAAACATTCAGTACTTC

D gene: -
J gene: TRBJ2-7
clone size: once
V gene: TRBV7-2
CDR3 protein: CASSPTAGYSYEQYF
CDR3 DNA: TGTGCCAGCAGCCCCACGGCCGGTTACTCCTACGAGCAGTACTTC

D gene: -
J gene: TRBJ2-6
clone size: few
V gene: TRBV29-1
CDR3 protein: CSVSGIFSGANVLTF
CDR3 DNA: TGCAGCGTATCCGGGATTTTCTCTGGGGCCAACGTCCTGACTTTC

D gene: -
J gene: TRBJ1-2
clone size: -
V gene: TRBV7-9
CDR3 protein: CASSSYTHVAGYTF
CDR3 DNA: TGTGCCAGCAGCTCTTATACCCACGTGGCTGGCTACACCTTC

D gene: -
J gene: TRBJ1-1
clone size: -
V gene: TRBV2
CDR3 protein: CASRKIVRTEAFF
CDR3 DNA: TGTGCCAGCAGAAAAATAGTGCGGACTGAAGCTTTCTTT

D gene: TRBD2
J gene: TRBJ2-3
clone size: -
V gene: TRBV4-1
CDR3 protein: CASSPTGAGTGDTQYF
CDR3 DNA: TGCGCCAGCAGCCCTACGGGAGCGGGAACGGGAGATACGCAGTATTTT

D gene: -
J gene: TRBJ2-1
clone size: few
V gene: TRBV30
CDR3 protein: CAFCQLGRNEQFF
CDR3 DNA: TGTGCCTTCTGTCAACTAGGGCGGAATGAGCAGTTCTTC

D gene: -
J gene: TRBJ2-1
clone size: -
V gene: TRBV6-1
CDR3 protein: CASSEVVDWIYNEQFF
CDR3 DNA: TGTGCCAGCAGTGAGGTTGTGGACTGGATCTACAATGAGCAGTTCTTC

D gene: TRBD1
J gene: TRBJ2-5
clone size: few
V gene: TRBV6-6
CDR3 protein: CASNPGQGETQYF
CDR3 DNA: TGTGCCAGCAATCCGGGACAGGGAGAGACCCAGTACTTC

D gene: -
J gene: TRBJ2-3
clone size: once
V gene: TRBV15
CDR3 protein: CATSRGVGPRDTQYF
CDR3 DNA: TGTGCCACCAGCAGAGGGGTCGGTCCGCGAGATACGCAGTATTTT

D gene: -
J gene: TRBJ2-3
clone size: -
V gene: TRBV5-1
CDR3 protein: CASSLRGGTDTQYF
CDR3 DNA: TGCGCCAGCAGCTTGAGAGGAGGCACAGATACGCAGTATTTT

D gene: TRBD2
J gene: TRBJ2-7
clone size: few
V gene: TRBV13
CDR3 protein: CASTHLAGAEQYF
CDR3 DNA: TGTGCCAGCACTCACCTAGCGGGGGCCGAGCAGTACTTC

D gene: TRBD2
J gene: TRBJ2-1
clone size: -
V gene: TRBV29-1
CDR3 protein: CSVERLAGGYNEQFF
CDR3 DNA: TGCAGCGTTGAACGACTAGCGGGGGGCTACAATGAGCAGTTCTTC

D gene: TRBD2
J gene: TRBJ2-1
clone size: -
V gene: TRBV30
CDR3 protein: CAWSPREGGRYNEQFF
CDR3 DNA: TGTGCCTGGAGTCCCCGGGAGGGCGGGCGTTACAATGAGCAGTTCTTC

D gene: TRBD2
J gene: TRBJ2-1
clone size: few
V gene: TRBV6-5
CDR3 protein: CASTTAGRNEQFF
CDR3 DNA: TGTGCCAGCACCACAGCGGGGAGGAATGAGCAGTTCTTC

D gene: -
J gene: TRBJ1-5
clone size: -
V gene: TRBV7-2
CDR3 protein: CASSPDGGNQPQHF
CDR3 DNA: TGTGCCAGCAGCCCAGATGGAGGCAATCAGCCCCAGCATTTT

D gene: -
J gene: TRBJ2-7
clone size: few
V gene: TRBV5-5
CDR3 protein: CASSLLPGPDYEQYF
CDR3 DNA: TGTGCCAGCAGTCTTCTTCCGGGGCCGGACTACGAGCAGTACTTC

D gene: -
J gene: TRBJ1-2
clone size: -
V gene: TRBV20-1
CDR3 protein: CSAQDGYTF
CDR3 DNA: TGCAGTGCCCAAGATGGCTACACCTTC

D gene: -
J gene: TRBJ1-2
clone size: -
V gene: TRBV6-5
CDR3 protein: CASSYGLVTVTDGYTF
CDR3 DNA: TGTGCCAGCAGTTACGGGTTGGTGACAGTAACTGATGGCTACACCTTC

D gene: -
J gene: TRBJ2-3
clone size: -
V gene: TRBV15
CDR3 protein: CATSSKTTDTQYF
CDR3 DNA: TGTGCCACCAGCTCAAAGACTACAGATACGCAGTATTTT

D gene: TRBD1
J gene: TRBJ2-7
clone size: -
V gene: TRBV6-1
CDR3 protein: CASRTGGYYEQYF
CDR3 DNA: TGTGCCAGTCGGACAGGGGGTTACTACGAGCAGTACTTC

D gene: -
J gene: TRBJ2-7
clone size: -
V gene: TRBV27
CDR3 protein: CASKTGSEQYF
CDR3 DNA: TGTGCCAGCAAAACGGGCTCCGAGCAGTACTTC

D gene: TRBD1
J gene: TRBJ2-7
clone size: -
V gene: TRBV7-9
CDR3 protein: CASSSNRDRDYEQYF
CDR3 DNA: TGTGCCAGCAGCTCAAACCGGGACAGAGACTACGAGCAGTACTTC

D gene: TRBD2
J gene: TRBJ2-5
clone size: -
V gene: TRBV11-2
CDR3 protein: CASSLAGGSFQETQYF
CDR3 DNA: TGTGCCAGCAGCTTGGCCGGCGGGAGCTTCCAAGAGACCCAGTACTTC

D gene: TRBD2
J gene: TRBJ2-1
clone size: once
V gene: TRBV4-1
CDR3 protein: CASSQVASGNEQFF
CDR3 DNA: TGCGCCAGCAGCCAAGTGGCTAGCGGCAATGAGCAGTTCTTC

D gene: TRBD1
J gene: TRBJ1-2
clone size: -
V gene: TRBV29-1
CDR3 protein: CSVPTRTGSNYGYTF
CDR3 DNA: TGCAGCGTTCCTACCAGGACAGGCTCTAACTATGGCTACACCTTC

D gene: TRBD1
J gene: TRBJ2-7
clone size: few
V gene: TRBV5-1
CDR3 protein: CASSLQGTQAYEQYF
CDR3 DNA: TGCGCCAGCAGCCTACAGGGGACCCAAGCCTACGAGCAGTACTTC

D gene: TRBD1
J gene: TRBJ1-2
clone size: -
V gene: TRBV6-6
CDR3 protein: CASLPGQGAFGYTF
CDR3 DNA: TGTGCCAGCCTGCCGGGACAGGGGGCCTTTGGCTACACCTTC

D gene: -
J gene: TRBJ1-5
clone size: few
V gene: TRBV19
CDR3 protein: CASSPGPYEPQHF
CDR3 DNA: TGTGCCAGTAGTCCAGGCCCCTACGAGCCCCAGCATTTT